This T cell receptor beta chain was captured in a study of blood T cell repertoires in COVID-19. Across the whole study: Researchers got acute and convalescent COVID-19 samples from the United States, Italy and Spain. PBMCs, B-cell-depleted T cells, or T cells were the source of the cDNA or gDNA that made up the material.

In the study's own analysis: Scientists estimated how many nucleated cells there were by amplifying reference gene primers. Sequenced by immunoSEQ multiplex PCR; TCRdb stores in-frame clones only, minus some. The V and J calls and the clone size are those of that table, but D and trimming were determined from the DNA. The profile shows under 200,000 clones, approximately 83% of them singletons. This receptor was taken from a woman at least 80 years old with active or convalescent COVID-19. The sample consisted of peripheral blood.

The CDR3 here is CASSRRLAGYGYTF. The CDR3 DNA reads as TGTGCCAGCAGTAGACGGTTGGCAGGCTATGGCTACACCTTC. V usage is TRBV6-5 and J usage is TRBJ1-2; D call uncertain. This CDR3 spans 14 amino acids. V lost 5 bases to trimming and J lost 4 bases, with 14 bases between them. Germline CDR1 is MNHEY and CDR2 is SVGAGI.